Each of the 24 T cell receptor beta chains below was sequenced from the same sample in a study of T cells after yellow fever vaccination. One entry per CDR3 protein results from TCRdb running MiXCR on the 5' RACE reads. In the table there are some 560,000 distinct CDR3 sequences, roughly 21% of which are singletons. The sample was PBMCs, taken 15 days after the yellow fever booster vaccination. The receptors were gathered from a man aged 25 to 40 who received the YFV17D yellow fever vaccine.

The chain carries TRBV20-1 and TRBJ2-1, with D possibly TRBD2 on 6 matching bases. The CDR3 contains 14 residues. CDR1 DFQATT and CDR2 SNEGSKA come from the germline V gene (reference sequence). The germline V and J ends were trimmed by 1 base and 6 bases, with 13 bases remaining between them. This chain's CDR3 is CSARAPGARNEQFF. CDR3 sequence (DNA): TGCAGTGCTAGAGCCCCGGGAGCGCGCAATGAGCAGTTCTTC.

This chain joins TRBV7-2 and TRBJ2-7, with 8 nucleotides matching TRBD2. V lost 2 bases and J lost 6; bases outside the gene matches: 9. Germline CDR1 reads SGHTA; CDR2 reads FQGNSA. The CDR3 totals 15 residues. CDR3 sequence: CASSLLAGGVGEQYF. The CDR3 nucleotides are TGTGCCAGCAGCTTACTGGCGGGAGGTGTCGGCGAGCAGTACTTC.

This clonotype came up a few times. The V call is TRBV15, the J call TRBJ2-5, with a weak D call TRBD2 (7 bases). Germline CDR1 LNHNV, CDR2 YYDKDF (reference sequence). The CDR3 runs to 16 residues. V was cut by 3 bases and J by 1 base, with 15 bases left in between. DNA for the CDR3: TGTGCCACCAGCAGCCAGCGGGGACAAATCCAAGAGACCCAGTACTTC. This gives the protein CATSSQRGQIQETQYF.

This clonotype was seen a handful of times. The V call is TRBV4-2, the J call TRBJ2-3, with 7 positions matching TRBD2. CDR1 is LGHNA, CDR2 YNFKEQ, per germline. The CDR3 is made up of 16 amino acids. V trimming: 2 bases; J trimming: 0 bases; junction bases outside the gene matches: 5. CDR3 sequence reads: CASSQNGGRSTDTQYF. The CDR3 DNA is TGTGCCAGCAGCCAAAACGGCGGGAGAAGCACAGATACGCAGTATTTT.

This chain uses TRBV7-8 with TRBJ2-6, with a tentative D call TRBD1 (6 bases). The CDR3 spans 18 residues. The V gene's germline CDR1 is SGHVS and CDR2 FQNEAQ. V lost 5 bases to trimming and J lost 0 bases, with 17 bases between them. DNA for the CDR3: TGTGCCAGCAGCCCGCGGCCCGGACAGCCCTCTGGGGCCAACGTCCTGACTTTC. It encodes CASSPRPGQPSGANVLTF.

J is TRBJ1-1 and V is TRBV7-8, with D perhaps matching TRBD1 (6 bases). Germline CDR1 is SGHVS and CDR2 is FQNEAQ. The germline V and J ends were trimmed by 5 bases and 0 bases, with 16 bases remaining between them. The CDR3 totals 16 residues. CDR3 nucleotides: TGTGCCAGCAGCCGGAAGGGGGGGCGGATGAACACTGAAGCTTTCTTT. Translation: CASSRKGGRMNTEAFF.

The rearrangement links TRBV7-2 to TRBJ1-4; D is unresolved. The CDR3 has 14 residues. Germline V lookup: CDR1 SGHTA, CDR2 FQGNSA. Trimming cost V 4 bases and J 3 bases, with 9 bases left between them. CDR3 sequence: CASSSDPPNEKLFF. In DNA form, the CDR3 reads TGTGCCAGCAGCTCCGATCCTCCTAATGAAAAACTGTTTTTT.

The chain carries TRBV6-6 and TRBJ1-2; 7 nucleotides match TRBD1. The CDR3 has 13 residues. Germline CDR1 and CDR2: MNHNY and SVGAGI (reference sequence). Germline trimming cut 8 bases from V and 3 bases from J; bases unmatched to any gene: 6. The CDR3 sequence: CASGRQGHYGYTF. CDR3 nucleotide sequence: TGTGCCAGCGGGAGACAGGGTCACTATGGCTACACCTTC.

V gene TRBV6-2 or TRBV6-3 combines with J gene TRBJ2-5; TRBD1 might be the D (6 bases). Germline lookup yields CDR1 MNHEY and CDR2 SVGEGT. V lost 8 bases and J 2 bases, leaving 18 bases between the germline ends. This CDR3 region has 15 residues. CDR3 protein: CASWRPDGQQETQYF. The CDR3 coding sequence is TGTGCCAGCTGGAGACCGGACGGACAGCAAGAGACCCAGTACTTC.

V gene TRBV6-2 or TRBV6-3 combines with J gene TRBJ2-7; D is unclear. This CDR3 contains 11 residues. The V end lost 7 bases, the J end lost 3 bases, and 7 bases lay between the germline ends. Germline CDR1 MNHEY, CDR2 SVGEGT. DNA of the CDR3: TGTGCCAGCACCTTCAGCTACGAGCAGTACTTC. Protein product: CASTFSYEQYF.

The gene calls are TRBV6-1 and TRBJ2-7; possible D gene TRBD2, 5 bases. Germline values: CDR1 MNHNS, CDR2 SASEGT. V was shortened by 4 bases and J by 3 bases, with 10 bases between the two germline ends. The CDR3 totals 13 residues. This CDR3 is CASSAGLRYEQYF. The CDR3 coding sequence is TGTGCCAGCAGTGCTGGACTCCGCTACGAGCAGTACTTC.

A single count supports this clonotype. Here the CDR3 DNA reads TGTGCCAGCAGCTTAGTCGGGGGTGAGGAGCCCCAGTACTTC. Its protein product is CASSLVGGEEPQYF. V and J are TRBV7-2 and TRBJ2-5, with TRBD2 as a possible D gene (6 bases). The CDR3 is 14 residues long. Germline values: CDR1 SGHTA, CDR2 FQGNSA. Trimming took off 1 base at V and 9 bases at J, with 15 bases between the two ends. Combining the CDR3 with reference TRBV7-2 and TRBJ2-5 gives the whole variable domain GAGVSQSPSNKVTEKGKDVELRCDPISGHTALYWYRQSLGQGLEFLIYFQGNSAPDKSGLPSDRFSAERTGGSVSTLTIQRTQQEDSAVYLCASSLVGGEEPQYFGPGTRLLVL.

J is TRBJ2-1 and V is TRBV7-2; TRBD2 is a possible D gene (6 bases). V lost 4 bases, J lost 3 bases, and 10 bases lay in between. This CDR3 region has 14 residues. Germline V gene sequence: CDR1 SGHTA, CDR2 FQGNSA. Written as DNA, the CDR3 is TGTGCCAGCAGCTGGGCGGGGTTCTACAATGAGCAGTTCTTC. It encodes CASSWAGFYNEQFF.

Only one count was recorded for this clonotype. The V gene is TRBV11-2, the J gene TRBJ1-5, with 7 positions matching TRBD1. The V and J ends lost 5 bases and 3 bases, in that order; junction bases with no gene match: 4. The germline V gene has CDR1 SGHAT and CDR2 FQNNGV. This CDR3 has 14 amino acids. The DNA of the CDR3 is TGTGCCAGCAGCCCGACAGGGAACAATCAGCCCCAGCATTTT. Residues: CASSPTGNNQPQHF.

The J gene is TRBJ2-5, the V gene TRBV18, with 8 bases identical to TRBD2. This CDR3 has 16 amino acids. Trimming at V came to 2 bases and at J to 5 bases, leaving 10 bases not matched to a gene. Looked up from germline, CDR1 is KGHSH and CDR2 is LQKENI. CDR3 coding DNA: TGTGCCAGCTCACCAAAACTAGCGGAGATAGGGGAGACCCAGTACTTC. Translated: CASSPKLAEIGETQYF.

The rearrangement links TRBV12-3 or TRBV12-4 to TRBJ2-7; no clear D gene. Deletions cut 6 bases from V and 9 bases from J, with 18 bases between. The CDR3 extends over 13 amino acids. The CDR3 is CASRPSNGPTQYF. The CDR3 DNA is TGTGCCAGCAGACCCAGTAACGGACCGACGCAGTACTTC.

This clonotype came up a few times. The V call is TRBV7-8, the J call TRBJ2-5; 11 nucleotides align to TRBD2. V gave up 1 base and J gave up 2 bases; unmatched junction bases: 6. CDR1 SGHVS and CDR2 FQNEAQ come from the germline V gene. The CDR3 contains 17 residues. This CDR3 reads CASSLEGTSGEQETQYF. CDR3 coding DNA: TGTGCCAGCAGCTTAGAAGGGACTAGCGGAGAACAAGAGACCCAGTACTTC. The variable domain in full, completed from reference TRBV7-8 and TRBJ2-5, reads GAGVSQSPRYKVAKRGQDVALRCDPISGHVSLFWYQQALGQGPEFLTYFQNEAQLDKSGLPSDRFFAERPEGSVSTLKIQRTQQEDSAVYLCASSLEGTSGEQETQYFGPGTRLLVL.

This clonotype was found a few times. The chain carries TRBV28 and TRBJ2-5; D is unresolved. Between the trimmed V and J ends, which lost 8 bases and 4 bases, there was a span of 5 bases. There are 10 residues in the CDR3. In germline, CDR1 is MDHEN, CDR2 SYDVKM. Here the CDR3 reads CASGVETQYF. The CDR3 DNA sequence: TGTGCCAGCGGGGTAGAGACCCAGTACTTC.

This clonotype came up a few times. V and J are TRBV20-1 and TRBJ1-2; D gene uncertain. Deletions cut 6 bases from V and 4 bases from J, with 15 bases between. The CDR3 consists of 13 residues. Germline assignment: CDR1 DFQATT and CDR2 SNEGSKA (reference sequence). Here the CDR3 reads CSAPDPKSYGYTF. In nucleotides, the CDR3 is TGCAGTGCCCCAGACCCAAAGTCCTATGGCTACACCTTC.

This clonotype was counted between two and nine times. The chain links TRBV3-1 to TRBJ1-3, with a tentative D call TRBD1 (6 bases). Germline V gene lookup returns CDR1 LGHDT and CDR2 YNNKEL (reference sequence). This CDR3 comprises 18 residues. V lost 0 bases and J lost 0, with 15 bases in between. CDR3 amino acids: CASSQEGTTHTSGNTIYF. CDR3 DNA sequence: TGTGCCAGCAGCCAAGAAGGGACAACACACACCTCTGGAAACACCATATATTTT.

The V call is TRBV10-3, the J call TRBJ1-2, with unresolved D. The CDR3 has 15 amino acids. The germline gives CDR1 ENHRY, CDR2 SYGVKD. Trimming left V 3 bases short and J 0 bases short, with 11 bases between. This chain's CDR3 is CAISDPGWTNYGYTF. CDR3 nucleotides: TGTGCCATCAGTGACCCAGGCTGGACTAACTATGGCTACACCTTC.

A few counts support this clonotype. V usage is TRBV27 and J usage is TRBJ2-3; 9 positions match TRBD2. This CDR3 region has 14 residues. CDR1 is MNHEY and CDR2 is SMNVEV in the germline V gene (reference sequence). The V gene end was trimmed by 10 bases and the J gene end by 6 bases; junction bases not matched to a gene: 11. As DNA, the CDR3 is TGTGCCACCCGTGGCGGGAGGGCCGGGGATACGCAGTATTTT. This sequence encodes CATRGGRAGDTQYF.

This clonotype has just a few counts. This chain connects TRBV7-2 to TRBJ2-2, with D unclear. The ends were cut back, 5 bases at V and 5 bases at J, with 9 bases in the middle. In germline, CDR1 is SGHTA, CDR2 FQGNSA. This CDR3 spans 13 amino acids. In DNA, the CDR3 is TGTGCCAGCAGCGTGCACAGTACCGGGGAGCTGTTTTTT. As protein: CASSVHSTGELFF.

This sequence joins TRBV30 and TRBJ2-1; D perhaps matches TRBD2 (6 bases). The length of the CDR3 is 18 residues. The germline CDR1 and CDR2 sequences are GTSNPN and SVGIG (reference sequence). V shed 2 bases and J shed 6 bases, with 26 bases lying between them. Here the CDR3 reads CAWSLGRGAQASVNEQFF. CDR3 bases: TGTGCCTGGAGTCTTGGTCGCGGGGCCCAGGCTTCCGTCAATGAGCAGTTCTTC.